These 20 T cell receptor beta chains share one sample of origin, sequenced in a study of beta chain features in type 1 diabetes. Whole-study results and caveats: Patients with Type 1 diabetes showed moderately but significantly shorter TCRB CDR3s in all four CD4+ subsets.

Every isolated RNA sample was fully reverse transcribed, so sequencing captured expressed TCRB transcripts. Sequenced by immunoSEQ multiplex PCR; TCRdb stores in-frame clones only, minus some. In the table there are approximately 150,000 clones, around 63% of which are singletons. These TCRs' antigens remain unknown. The material sequenced was naive CD4+ T cells from blood. The receptors come from a man aged 30 to 39 with type 1 diabetes.

The gene calls are TRBV7-8 and TRBJ2-5; a weak D match, TRBD1 (5 bases). Trimming removed 3 bases at V and 4 bases at J, with 12 bases between. This CDR3 spans 14 amino acids. The germline CDR1 and CDR2 sequences are SGHVS and FQNEAQ. The CDR3 nucleotides read TGTGCCAGCAGCTTCTCCGCAGGGCGAGAGACCCAGTACTTC. Translation gives CASSFSAGRETQYF.

Comment on this clone: Different DNA sequences within this sample yield the same CDR3. This sequence joins TRBV9 and TRBJ2-2; D is unclear. Deletions cut 0 bases from V and 4 bases from J, with 4 bases between. The CDR3 covers 13 residues. Germline V gives CDR1 SGDLS, CDR2 YYNGEE. The CDR3 sequence is CASSVAGTGELFF. CDR3 coding DNA: TGTGCCAGCAGCGTAGCAGGCACCGGGGAGCTGTTTTTT.

Of note for this clone: One end of the junction varies from germline; a read error may be responsible. The V and J genes are TRBV14 and TRBJ2-7; no reliable D call. The CDR3 consists of 12 residues. Germline CDR1 SGHDN, CDR2 FVKESK. CDR3 amino acids: CASSQDRDNMNF. CDR3 nucleotides: TGTGCCAGCAGCCAAGATCGAGATAATATGAACTTC.

V usage is TRBV7-2 and J usage is TRBJ1-2, with TRBD1 matching over 7 bases. The V gene end was trimmed by 8 bases and the J gene end by 4 bases; junction bases not matched to a gene: 13. The CDR3 runs 15 residues. The germline CDR1 and CDR2 sequences are SGHTA and FQGNSA. This chain's CDR3 is CASGHPVDRAYGYTF. As DNA, the CDR3 is TGTGCCAGCGGACACCCTGTAGACAGGGCCTATGGCTACACCTTC.

CDR3 in DNA: TGTGCCAGCAGCCCCCGGACAGGGGATGATGGCTACACCTTC. Protein sequence: CASSPRTGDDGYTF. The rearrangement uses TRBV7-2 and TRBJ1-2, with 9 bases fitting TRBD1. After removal of 5 bases from V and 6 bases from J, the junction contained 7 bases not matched to a gene. Germline CDR1 reads SGHTA; CDR2 reads FQGNSA. CDR3 length: 14 residues.

The J gene is TRBJ2-5, the V gene TRBV29-1; D possibly matches TRBD1 or TRBD2 (6 bases each). This CDR3 has 12 amino acids. Germline V CDR1 and CDR2: SQVTM, ANQGSEA. Deletions cut 6 bases from V and 1 base from J, with 9 bases between. CDR3 loop: CSVRGVQETQYF. DNA of the CDR3: TGCAGCGTAAGGGGGGTCCAAGAGACCCAGTACTTC.

A few counts support this clone. The J gene is TRBJ2-7, the V gene TRBV29-1, with 9 nucleotides matching TRBD2. Losses at the gene ends were 2 bases for V and 2 bases for J; bases not matched to a gene: 1. Germline CDR1 and CDR2: SQVTM and ANQGSEA. The CDR3 consists of 13 residues. CDR3 nucleotides: TGCAGCGTTGAACTAGCGGGGCCCTACGAGCAGTACTTC. It codes for CSVELAGPYEQYF.

The rearrangement uses TRBV2 and TRBJ2-3; 7 bases line up with TRBD1. Germline V CDR1 and CDR2: SNHLY, FYNNEI. CDR3 length equals 14 residues. The V segment lost 6 bases and the J segment 5 bases; nucleotides outside the gene matches: 8. CDR3 bases: TGTGCCAGCAGCTGGGACAGAAGTGTAGATACGCAGTATTTT. Translated, it gives CASSWDRSVDTQYF.

This clone was found a few times. The chain is built from TRBV20-1 and TRBJ2-7, with D possibly TRBD2 on 6 matching bases. CDR1 and CDR2 from the germline V gene are DFQATT and SNEGSKA (reference sequence). V was pared by 1 base and J by 8 bases, with 9 bases between. The CDR3 covers 11 residues. The CDR3 DNA follows: TGCAGTGCTAGAGTTAGCGGTCAGCAGTACTTC. Residues: CSARVSGQQYF.

The rearrangement links TRBV7-9 to TRBJ1-1, with D uncertain. Germline CDR1 is SEHNR and CDR2 is FQNEAQ (reference sequence). V lost 5 bases and J lost 1, with 11 bases in between. The CDR3 is 14 residues long. The CDR3 region has the DNA TGTGCCAGCAGCGACCCACCGGGGAACACTGAAGCTTTCTTT. Translating gives CASSDPPGNTEAFF.

This chain links TRBV29-1 with TRBJ2-1, with 9 bases fitting TRBD1. The V gene end was trimmed by 3 bases and the J gene end by 1 base; junction bases not matched to a gene: 1. This CDR3 spans 14 amino acids. The germline V gene has CDR1 SQVTM and CDR2 ANQGSEA. CDR3 sequence: CSVDDRGSYNEQFF. CDR3 bases: TGCAGCGTTGATGACAGGGGGTCCTACAATGAGCAGTTCTTC.

This clone came up a few times. V usage is TRBV7-2 and J usage is TRBJ1-3; D is unclear. This CDR3 contains 13 residues. Trimming took off 7 bases at V and 0 bases at J, with 7 bases between the two ends. Germline V gene data show CDR1 as SGHTA and CDR2 as FQGNSA. The CDR3 protein is CASMWSSGNTIYF. DNA for the CDR3: TGTGCCAGCATGTGGAGCTCTGGAAACACCATATATTTT.

V is TRBV10-3 and J is TRBJ2-1; D remains unclear. Per germline, CDR1 ENHRY and CDR2 SYGVKD. The CDR3 covers 15 residues. V was shortened by 6 bases and J by 1 base, with 13 bases between the two germline ends. The DNA of the CDR3 is TGTGCCATCAGGGATAGGGATAGTTCCTACAATGAGCAGTTCTTC. It specifies CAIRDRDSSYNEQFF.

The J gene is TRBJ2-7, the V gene TRBV9, with D possibly TRBD2 on 6 matching bases. The CDR3 is made up of 14 amino acids. Between the trimmed V and J ends, which lost 5 bases and 1 base, there was a span of 13 bases. The germline V gene encodes CDR1 SGDLS and CDR2 YYNGEE. The CDR3 sequence is CASSQMGTSYEQYF. In DNA, the CDR3 is TGTGCCAGCAGTCAAATGGGGACTTCCTACGAGCAGTACTTC. Full variable domain (rest looked up from reference TRBV9 and TRBJ2-7): DSGVTQTPKHLITATGQRVTLRCSPRSGDLSVYWYQQSLDQGLQFLIQYYNGEERAKGNILERFSAQQFPDLHSELNLSSLELGDSALYFCASSQMGTSYEQYFGPGTRLTVT.

V gene TRBV7-2 combines with J gene TRBJ2-3, with 9 bases fitting TRBD2. Unmatched junction bases numbered 6, after V lost 5 bases and J lost 3 bases. Germline assignment: CDR1 SGHTA and CDR2 FQGNSA. This CDR3 spans 15 amino acids. DNA for the CDR3: TGTGCCAGCAGCACCCGACTAGCGGTGACAGATACGCAGTATTTT. Translating it yields CASSTRLAVTDTQYF. The variable domain in full, with the rest retrieved from reference TRBV7-2 and TRBJ2-3, is GAGVSQSPSNKVTEKGKDVELRCDPISGHTALYWYRQSLGQGLEFLIYFQGNSAPDKSGLPSDRFSAERTGGSVSTLTIQRTQQEDSAVYLCASSTRLAVTDTQYFGPGTRLTVL.

The gene calls are TRBV4-3 and TRBJ2-3; D gene ambiguous. V lost 1 base and J 8 bases, leaving 13 bases between the germline ends. The CDR3 consists of 14 residues. Looked up from germline, CDR1 is LGHNA and CDR2 is YSLEER. The CDR3 sequence is CASSQGVLHPTQYF. As DNA, the CDR3 is TGCGCCAGCAGCCAAGGCGTTCTACACCCTACGCAGTATTTT.

The chain carries TRBV5-6 and TRBJ2-5, with D perhaps matching TRBD2 (5 bases). Germline assignment: CDR1 SGHDT and CDR2 YYEEEE. The CDR3 is 16 residues long. The V and J ends lost 4 bases and 12 bases respectively, with 28 bases between them. CDR3 protein: CASSTSIVLRARLEYF. DNA for the CDR3: TGTGCCAGCAGCACTAGTATCGTTCTACGGGCCCGACTTGAGTACTTC.

This clone was observed a handful of times. V and J are TRBV7-2 and TRBJ2-5, with TRBD1 matching 8 bases. V lost 5 bases to trimming and J lost 4 bases; unmatched junction nucleotides: 6. Germline lookup yields CDR1 SGHTA and CDR2 FQGNSA. The CDR3 runs to 14 residues. CDR3 in amino acids: CASSTRTGTETQYF. The CDR3 bases are TGTGCCAGCAGCACGCGGACAGGGACAGAGACCCAGTACTTC.

The chain couples TRBV14 to TRBJ2-7; D is undetermined. The germline V gene encodes CDR1 SGHDN and CDR2 FVKESK. The CDR3 runs 14 residues. Trimming stripped 0 bases from V and 3 bases from J, with 9 bases between. CDR3 DNA: TGTGCCAGCAGCCAAGAACCACAGATCTACGAGCAGTACTTC. Translated, it gives CASSQEPQIYEQYF.

V usage is TRBV5-5 and J usage is TRBJ2-5, with D tentatively TRBD1 or TRBD2 (5 bases each). Germline V CDR1 and CDR2: SGHKS, YYEKEE (reference sequence). CDR3 length: 15 residues. Trimming stripped 0 bases from V and 1 base from J, with 10 bases between. The CDR3 sequence: CASSLVEGFQETQYF. The CDR3 DNA is TGTGCCAGCAGCTTGGTAGAGGGGTTCCAAGAGACCCAGTACTTC. The whole variable domain, filled in from reference TRBV5-5 and TRBJ2-5, reads DAGVTQSPTHLIKTRGQQVTLRCSPISGHKSVSWYQQVLGQGPQFIFQYYEKEERGRGNFPDRFSARQFPNYSSELNVNALLLGDSALYLCASSLVEGFQETQYFGPGTRLLVL.